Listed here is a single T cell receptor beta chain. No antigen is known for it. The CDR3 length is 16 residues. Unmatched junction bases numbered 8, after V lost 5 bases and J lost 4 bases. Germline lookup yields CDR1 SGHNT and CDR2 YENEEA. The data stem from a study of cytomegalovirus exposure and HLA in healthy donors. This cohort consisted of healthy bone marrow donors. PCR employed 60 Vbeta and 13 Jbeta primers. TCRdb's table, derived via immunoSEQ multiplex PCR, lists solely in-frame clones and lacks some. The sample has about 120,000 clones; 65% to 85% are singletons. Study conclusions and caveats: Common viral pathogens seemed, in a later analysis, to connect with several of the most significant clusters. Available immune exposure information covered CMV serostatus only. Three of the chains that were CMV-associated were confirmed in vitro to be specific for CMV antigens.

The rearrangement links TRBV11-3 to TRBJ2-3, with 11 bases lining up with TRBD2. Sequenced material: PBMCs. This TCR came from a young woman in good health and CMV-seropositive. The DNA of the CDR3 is TGTGCCAGCAGCATAAATAGCGGGGGGGTAGCAGATACGCAGTATTTT. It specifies CASSINSGGVADTQYF.